This passage covers 8 T cell receptor beta chains from one sample sequenced in a study of human T cells and chemical hapten exposure. MiXCR was run by TCRdb on the RACE reads, yielding one entry per CDR3 protein. This table holds approximately 30,000 distinct CDR3 sequences, approximately 5.8% found once. The time point: patch test 3, about 24 weeks after DPC sensitization. Described treatment: therapeutic diphenylcyclopropenone sensitization with weekly scalp DPC. The sequencing here drew on whole blood, taken in connection with sensitization to the hapten diphenylcyclopropenone (DPC). The receptors were sampled from a man aged 30-40 years with alopecia areata. Some clones in this sample may be carry-over from other donors' samples.

This clonotype was counted only a few times. V and J are TRBV7-3 and TRBJ1-1; D call uncertain. CDR1 is SGHTA, CDR2 FQGTGA, per germline. Trimming took off 4 bases at V and 7 bases at J, with 13 bases between the two ends. The CDR3 runs to 13 residues. CDR3 nucleotide sequence: TGTGCCAGCAGCTCCGGACCCACAGTTGAAGCTTTCTTT. Protein product: CASSSGPTVEAFF.

In this sample, this clonotype turned up many times. The V and J genes are TRBV5-1 and TRBJ2-4, with D possibly TRBD1 on 5 matching bases. V dropped 5 bases and J dropped 6 bases, with 15 bases sitting between them. Per germline, CDR1 SGHRS and CDR2 YFSETQ. The CDR3 sequence is 14 residues long. The CDR3 sequence is CASRTSGSGNIQYF. DNA of the CDR3: TGCGCCAGCAGAACTTCAGGGTCCGGAAACATTCAGTACTTC.

This clonotype appeared many times. The chain is built from TRBV12-3 or TRBV12-4 and TRBJ2-7, with D hard to call. The CDR3 is made up of 12 amino acids. Trimming took 6 bases from V and 0 from J, leaving 6 bases between them. CDR3 residues: CASRLSSYEQYF. The CDR3 DNA reads as TGTGCCAGCAGATTGAGCTCCTACGAGCAGTACTTC.

This clonotype was counted at least ten times. This sequence joins TRBV20-1 and TRBJ2-2; D unresolved. Germline CDR1 and CDR2: DFQATT and SNEGSKA (reference sequence). V lost 0 bases, J lost 0 bases, and 11 bases lay in between. The CDR3 sequence is 16 residues long. The CDR3 reads CSARDMVGSNTGELFF. The CDR3 bases are TGCAGTGCTAGAGATATGGTGGGCTCGAACACCGGGGAGCTGTTTTTT.

This clonotype was observed at least ten times. The genes are TRBV7-9 and TRBJ2-6; D uncertain. The CDR3 runs 15 residues. Trimming took off 5 bases at V and 4 bases at J, with 12 bases between the two ends. Germline V gene lookup returns CDR1 SEHNR and CDR2 FQNEAQ (reference sequence). CDR3 amino acids: CASSGAAAGANVLTF. DNA of the CDR3: TGTGCCAGCAGCGGTGCGGCAGCCGGGGCCAACGTCCTGACTTTC.

Judged by abundance, this clonotype is medium-sized (0.01 to 0.1%). The chain carries TRBV5-1 and TRBJ2-7; unclear D gene. The CDR3 covers 14 residues. Germline CDR1 reads SGHRS; CDR2 reads YFSETQ. Trimming removed 0 bases from V and 4 bases from J, with 11 bases in between. The CDR3 nucleotides are TGCGCCAGCAGCTTGGGAACCGGGTGGTACGAGCAGTACTTC. It yields the protein CASSLGTGWYEQYF.

Many counts were recorded for this clonotype. This rearrangement joins TRBV19 to TRBJ1-5, with 7 bases that match TRBD1. This CDR3 has 12 residues. Unmatched junction bases numbered 5, after V lost 3 bases and J lost 12 bases. CDR1 and CDR2 from the germline V gene are LNHDA and SQIVND (reference sequence). CDR3: CASSIRDSFQHF. The CDR3, as DNA: TGTGCCAGTAGTATTAGGGACAGTTTCCAGCATTTT.

The sample holds many counts of this clonotype. The chain recombines TRBV20-1 with TRBJ2-5; D is unresolved. The CDR3 loop spans 18 amino acids. Germline CDR1 is DFQATT and CDR2 is SNEGSKA (reference sequence). Deletions cut 5 bases from V and 1 base from J, with 26 bases between. CDR3 coding DNA: TGCAGTGCTCGTACGTCAACAAGAGGCTCGGGCTTCCAAGAGACCCAGTACTTC. The encoded protein is CSARTSTRGSGFQETQYF.